The 12 T cell receptor beta chains below were found in one sample sequenced in a study of T cells in localized non-small cell lung cancer. Clones were sequenced by immunoSEQ multiplex PCR, and TCRdb holds only the in-frame ones, with some missing. This table has around 50,000 clones, about 87% appearing once. The source material was PBMCs, sampled before any cancer treatment. The receptors here all came from a female donor with stage II lung adenocarcinoma.

This clone was observed a handful of times. CDR3 region: CASTYPTGGSDEQFF. CDR3 coding DNA: TGTGCCAGCACCTACCCTACAGGGGGTAGCGATGAGCAGTTCTTC. The chain combines TRBV5-6 with TRBJ2-1; 8 bases align to TRBD1. V trimming: 6 bases; J trimming: 8 bases; junction bases outside the gene matches: 13. Germline CDR1 SGHDT, CDR2 YYEEEE. The CDR3 loop spans 15 amino acids.

The chain uses TRBV7-3 and TRBJ2-7; D may be TRBD1 (6 bases). Trimming cost V 5 bases and J 2 bases, with 16 bases left between them. Per the germline V gene, CDR1 is SGHTA and CDR2 is FQGTGA. The CDR3 runs to 15 residues. The chain's CDR3 is CASSPDSTGTYEQYF. The CDR3 DNA follows: TGTGCCAGCAGCCCCGACTCCACAGGGACCTACGAGCAGTACTTC.

J is TRBJ2-7 and V is TRBV19, with D possibly matching TRBD2 (6 bases). Germline CDR1 is LNHDA and CDR2 is SQIVND (reference sequence). Trimming left V 5 bases short and J 1 base short, with 15 bases between. The CDR3 has 15 amino acids. The CDR3 loop is CASSDHGTQSYEQYF. For the CDR3, the DNA is TGTGCCAGTAGTGACCACGGGACTCAATCCTACGAGCAGTACTTC.

This sequence joins TRBV5-1 and TRBJ1-2; 7 nucleotides align to TRBD1. The CDR3 is 14 residues long. V lost 3 bases and J lost 4; bases outside the gene matches: 6. In germline, CDR1 is SGHRS, CDR2 YFSETQ. The CDR3 reads CASSSMTGPYGYTF. The CDR3 bases are TGCGCCAGCAGCTCGATGACAGGGCCCTATGGCTACACCTTC.

The chain joins TRBV5-4 to TRBJ2-2, with D maybe TRBD1 (6 bases). Germline CDR1 reads SGHNT; CDR2 reads YYREEE (reference sequence). V was trimmed by 5 bases and J by 2 bases, leaving 10 bases between them. The CDR3 sequence is 14 residues long. This CDR3 reads CASRVDSNTGELFF. The DNA for the CDR3 is TGTGCCAGCAGAGTGGACAGCAACACCGGGGAGCTGTTTTTT. The variable domain in full, completed from reference TRBV5-4 and TRBJ2-2, reads ETGVTQSPTHLIKTRGQQVTLRCSSQSGHNTVSWYQQALGQGPQFIFQYYREEENGRGNFPPRFSGLQFPNYSSELNVNALELDDSALYLCASRVDSNTGELFFGEGSRLTVL.

The chain couples TRBV2 to TRBJ2-2; D might be TRBD1 (6 bases). V was clipped by 6 bases and J by 8 bases, with 13 bases between them. Germline CDR1 is SNHLY and CDR2 is FYNNEI. This CDR3 is 13 amino acids long. Here the CDR3 reads CASRGTGLGELFF. The CDR3 DNA reads as TGTGCCAGCAGGGGAACAGGGTTGGGGGAGCTGTTTTTT.

The V gene is TRBV27, the J gene TRBJ1-1, with D hard to call. This CDR3 has 15 residues. The V and J ends lost 4 bases and 1 base respectively, with 13 bases between them. Germline V CDR1 and CDR2: MNHEY, SMNVEV (reference sequence). The CDR3 region has the DNA TGTGCCAGCAGTTCTAGACACCGTTCGAACACTGAAGCTTTCTTT. Residues: CASSSRHRSNTEAFF.

J is TRBJ1-1 and V is TRBV6-1; TRBD1 matches at 7 bases. Germline-derived CDR1 and CDR2 are MNHNS and SASEGT. CDR3 length: 14 amino acids. V shed 6 bases and J 1 base; nucleotides not matched to a gene: 5. CDR3 nucleotide sequence: TGTGCCAGCAGAGACAGGGCGACGAACACTGAAGCTTTCTTT. Translating gives CASRDRATNTEAFF.

V and J are TRBV10-3 and TRBJ2-7; 10 nucleotides agree with TRBD2. Germline V CDR1 and CDR2: ENHRY, SYGVKD. After removal of 0 bases from V and 1 base from J, the junction contained 6 bases not matched to a gene. CDR3 length: 17 amino acids. CDR3 protein: CAISESVAGGSSYEQYF. CDR3 coding DNA: TGTGCCATCAGTGAGTCGGTAGCGGGGGGCTCATCCTACGAGCAGTACTTC.

This chain links TRBV5-1 with TRBJ1-4, with 7 bases lining up with TRBD1. The CDR3 contains 14 residues. In germline, CDR1 is SGHRS, CDR2 YFSETQ. Trimming removed 4 bases from V and 8 bases from J; junction bases left unmatched: 8. CDR3 in DNA: TGCGCCAGCAGCCCCAGACAGGGAGGAGAAAAACTGTTTTTT. As protein: CASSPRQGGEKLFF.

In its sample, this clone was seen a few times. The chain employs TRBV10-3 and TRBJ1-5; D is unresolved. CDR3 size: 15 residues. V was cut by 0 bases and J by 1 base, with 7 bases left in between. Germline CDR1 is ENHRY and CDR2 is SYGVKD. In nucleotides, the CDR3 is TGTGCCATCAGTGAGTCGAATGCGAGCAATCAGCCCCAGCATTTT. Translating it yields CAISESNASNQPQHF.

The genes are TRBV20-1 and TRBJ1-4; no reliable D call. The germline V gene has CDR1 DFQATT and CDR2 SNEGSKA (reference sequence). This CDR3 region has 10 residues. CDR3 region: CSATNEKLFF. In nucleotides, the CDR3 is TGCAGCGCAACTAATGAAAAACTGTTTTTT.